This TCR beta chain was identified in a study of cytomegalovirus exposure and HLA in healthy donors. Overall study context: About 84% of 300 to 450 genotyped donors fell in the Caucasian-associated ancestry cluster.

There are 17 residues in the CDR3. The V and J ends lost 2 bases and 5 bases, in that order; junction bases with no gene match: 11. CDR1 is LGHNT, CDR2 FRNRAP, per germline. This PCR relied on a set of 60 Vbeta primers and 13 Jbeta primers. Profiling relied on immunoSEQ multiplex PCR, and the TCRdb table lists in-frame clones only, not all of them. The data show approximately 100,000 clones, approximately 80% seen once. This TCR derives from a man in his sixties in good health and CMV-seropositive. Sequencing used PBMCs. J is TRBJ1-5 and V is TRBV12-5; 8 positions match TRBD1. CDR3 loop: CASGLPGSGGPHQPQHF. The CDR3 nucleotides are TGTGCTAGTGGTTTGCCGGGATCAGGGGGCCCGCATCAGCCCCAGCATTTT.